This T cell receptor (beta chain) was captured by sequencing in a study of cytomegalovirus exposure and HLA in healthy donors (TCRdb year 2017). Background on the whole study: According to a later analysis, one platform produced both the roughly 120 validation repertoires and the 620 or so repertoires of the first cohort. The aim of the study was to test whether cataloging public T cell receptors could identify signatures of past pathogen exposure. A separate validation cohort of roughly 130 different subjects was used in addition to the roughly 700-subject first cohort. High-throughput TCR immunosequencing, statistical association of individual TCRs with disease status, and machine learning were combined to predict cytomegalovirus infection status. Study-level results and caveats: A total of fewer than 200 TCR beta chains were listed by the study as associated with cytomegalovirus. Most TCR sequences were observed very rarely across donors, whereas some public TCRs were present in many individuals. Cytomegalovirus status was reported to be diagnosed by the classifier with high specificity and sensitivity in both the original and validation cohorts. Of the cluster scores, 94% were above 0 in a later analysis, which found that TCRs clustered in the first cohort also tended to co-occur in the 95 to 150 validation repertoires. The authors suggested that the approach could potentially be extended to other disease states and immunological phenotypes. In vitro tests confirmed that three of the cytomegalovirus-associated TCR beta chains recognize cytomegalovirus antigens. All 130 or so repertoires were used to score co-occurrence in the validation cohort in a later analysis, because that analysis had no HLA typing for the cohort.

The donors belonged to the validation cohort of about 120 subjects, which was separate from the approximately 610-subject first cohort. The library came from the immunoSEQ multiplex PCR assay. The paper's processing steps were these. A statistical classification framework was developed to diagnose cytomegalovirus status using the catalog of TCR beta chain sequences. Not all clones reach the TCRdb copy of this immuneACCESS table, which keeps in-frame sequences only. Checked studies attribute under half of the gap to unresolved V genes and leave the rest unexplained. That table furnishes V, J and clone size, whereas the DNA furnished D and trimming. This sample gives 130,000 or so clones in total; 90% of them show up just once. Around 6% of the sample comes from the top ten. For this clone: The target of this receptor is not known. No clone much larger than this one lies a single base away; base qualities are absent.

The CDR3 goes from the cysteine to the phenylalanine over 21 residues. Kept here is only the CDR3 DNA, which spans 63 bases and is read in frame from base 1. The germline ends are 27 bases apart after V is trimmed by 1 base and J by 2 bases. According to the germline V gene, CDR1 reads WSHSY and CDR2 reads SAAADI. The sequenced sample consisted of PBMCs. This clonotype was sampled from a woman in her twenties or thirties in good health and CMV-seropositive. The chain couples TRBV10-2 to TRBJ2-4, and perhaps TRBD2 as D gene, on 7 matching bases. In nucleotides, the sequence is TGCGCCAGCAGTGAGTGGACCCTAGACGGAGTGAGGGGGGGGACCAAAAACATTCAGTACTTC. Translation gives CASSEWTLDGVRGGTKNIQYF.